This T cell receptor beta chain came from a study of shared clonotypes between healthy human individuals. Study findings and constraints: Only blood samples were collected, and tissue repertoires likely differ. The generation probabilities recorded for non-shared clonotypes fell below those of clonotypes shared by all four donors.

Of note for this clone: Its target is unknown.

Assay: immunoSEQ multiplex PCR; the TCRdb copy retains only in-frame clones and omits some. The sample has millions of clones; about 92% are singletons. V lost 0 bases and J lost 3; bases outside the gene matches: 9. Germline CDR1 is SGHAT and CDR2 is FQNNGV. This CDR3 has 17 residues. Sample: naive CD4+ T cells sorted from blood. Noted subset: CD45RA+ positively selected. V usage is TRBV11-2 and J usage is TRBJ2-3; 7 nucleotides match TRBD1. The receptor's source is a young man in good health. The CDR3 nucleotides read TGTGCCAGCAGCTTAGATTTGGGACAGACCTTTACAGATACGCAGTATTTT. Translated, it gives CASSLDLGQTFTDTQYF.